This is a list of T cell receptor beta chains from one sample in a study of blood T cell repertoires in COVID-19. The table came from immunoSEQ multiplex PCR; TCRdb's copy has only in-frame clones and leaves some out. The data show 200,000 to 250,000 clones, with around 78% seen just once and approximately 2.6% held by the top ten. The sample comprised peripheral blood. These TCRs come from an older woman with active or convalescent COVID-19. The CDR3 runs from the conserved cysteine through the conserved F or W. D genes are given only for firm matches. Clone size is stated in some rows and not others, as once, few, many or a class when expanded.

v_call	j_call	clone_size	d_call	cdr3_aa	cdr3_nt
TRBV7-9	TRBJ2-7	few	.	CASSLWQGPSYEQYF	TGTGCCAGCAGCTTATGGCAGGGGCCCTCCTACGAGCAGTACTTC
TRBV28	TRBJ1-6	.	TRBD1	CASRRQGASSPLHF	TGTGCCAGCAGAAGACAGGGGGCGAGTTCACCCCTCCACTTT
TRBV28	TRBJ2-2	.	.	CASSHPGGLGTGELFF	TGTGCCAGCAGCCACCCAGGGGGGCTTGGGACCGGGGAGCTGTTTTTT
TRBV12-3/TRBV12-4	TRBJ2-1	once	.	CASSLNNLNEQFF	TGTGCCAGCAGTTTAAACAATCTCAATGAGCAGTTCTTC
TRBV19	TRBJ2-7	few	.	CASSIGVNYEQYF	TGTGCCAGTAGTATCGGGGTCAACTACGAGCAGTACTTC
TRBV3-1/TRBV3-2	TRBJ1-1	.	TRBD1	CASSQGGQLNTEAFF	TGTGCCAGCAGCCAAGGGGGACAGTTGAACACTGAAGCTTTCTTT
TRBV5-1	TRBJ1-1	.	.	CASSLRRRDTEAFF	TGCGCCAGCAGCTTGAGACGGCGGGACACTGAAGCTTTCTTT
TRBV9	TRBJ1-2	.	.	CASSVSGGEAKILDVGYTF	TGTGCCAGCAGCGTGTCGGGGGGAGAGGCGAAAATCTTGGATGTAGGCTACACCTTC
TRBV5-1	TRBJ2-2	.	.	CASSLVLASGELFF	TGCGCCAGCAGCTTGGTTCTAGCGAGTGGGGAGCTGTTTTTT
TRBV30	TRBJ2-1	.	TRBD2	CAWMTSGGDEQFF	TGTGCCTGGATGACTAGCGGGGGCGATGAGCAGTTCTTC
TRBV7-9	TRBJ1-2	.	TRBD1	CASSLIQGAAIQTGGYTF	TGTGCCAGCAGCCTCATTCAGGGGGCGGCGATACAAACGGGAGGCTACACCTTC
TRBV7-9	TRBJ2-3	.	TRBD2	CASSPLPSGYTDTQYF	TGTGCCAGCAGCCCCCTTCCTAGCGGTTACACAGATACGCAGTATTTT
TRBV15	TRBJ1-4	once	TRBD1	CATSRGQGATFLGKLFF	TGTGCCACCAGCAGAGGGCAGGGGGCGACCTTCCTGGGAAAACTGTTTTTT
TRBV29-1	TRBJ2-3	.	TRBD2	CSVEGLAGTDTQYF	TGCAGCGTTGAAGGGCTAGCGGGCACAGATACGCAGTATTTT
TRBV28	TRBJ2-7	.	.	CASSSPGEQYF	TGTGCCAGCAGTTCCCCCGGCGAGCAGTACTTC
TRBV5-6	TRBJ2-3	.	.	CASRAGTLTDTQYF	TGTGCCAGCAGGGCCGGGACACTCACAGATACGCAGTATTTT
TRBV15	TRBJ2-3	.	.	CATSRETYTQYF	TGTGCCACCAGCAGAGAGACATATACGCAGTATTTT